Following are 25 T cell receptor beta chains from one sample sequenced in a study of cytomegalovirus exposure and HLA in healthy donors. PCR amplification relied on 60 Vbeta primers (plus 13 Jbeta primers). TCRdb's copy holds only in-frame clones and misses some; the assay was immunoSEQ multiplex PCR. The sample carries 100,000 to 150,000 clones, 70% to 80% recorded once. Material for sequencing was PBMCs. The receptors were sampled from a man aged 50 to 59 in good health and CMV-seronegative.

This clone showed up just a few times. The chain has TRBV2 and TRBJ2-7, with D maybe TRBD1 (5 bases). CDR3 length: 13 amino acids. V was clipped by 7 bases and J by 0 bases, with 10 bases between them. Germline V gives CDR1 SNHLY, CDR2 FYNNEI. CDR3 nucleotide sequence: TGTGCCAGCACTGGGGCCGGCTCCTACGAGCAGTACGTC. Protein: CASTGAGSYEQYV.

This sequence joins TRBV5-1 and TRBJ2-2, with TRBD1 matching over 9 bases. The germline gives CDR1 SGHRS, CDR2 YFSETQ. The length of the CDR3 is 16 residues. The trim removed 1 base at V and 6 bases at J, leaving 7 bases unmatched. The CDR3 bases are TGCGCCAGCAGCTTGAGGGACAGGGCTTATGCCGGGGAGCTGTTTTTT. This translates into CASSLRDRAYAGELFF.

The chain links TRBV5-1 to TRBJ2-7; D might be TRBD2 (6 bases). V was pared by 0 bases and J by 0 bases, with 10 bases between. This CDR3 is 15 amino acids long. Germline V gives CDR1 SGHRS, CDR2 YFSETQ. CDR3 residues: CASSLVTRSSYEQYF. The CDR3 DNA reads as TGCGCCAGCAGCTTGGTGACTAGGAGCTCCTACGAGCAGTACTTC.

This clone was counted a single time. The J gene is TRBJ1-1, the V gene TRBV25-1; tentative D call: TRBD1 (6 bases). This CDR3 has 15 residues. Trimming shortened V by 4 bases and J by 0 bases, and 12 bases separated the two germline ends. Per the germline V gene, CDR1 is MGHDK and CDR2 is SYGVNS. The CDR3 is CASSADNRVNTEAFF. The DNA of the CDR3 is TGTGCCAGCAGTGCTGACAACAGGGTGAACACTGAAGCTTTCTTT.

CDR3: CASCRDGTGRYEQYV. CDR3 DNA sequence: TGCGCCAGCTGCAGGGATGGGACAGGGCGGTACGAGCAGTACGTC. This chain joins TRBV23-1 and TRBJ2-7; 9 bases agree with TRBD1. TRBV23-1 is recorded as an ORF, its role being uncertain. This CDR3 is built from 15 residues. V lost 8 bases and J lost 4; bases outside the gene matches: 12.

The V and J genes are TRBV9 and TRBJ1-3; D not resolved. This CDR3 has 15 residues. V gave up 8 bases and J gave up 6 bases, with 21 bases separating them. Per germline, CDR1 SGDLS and CDR2 YYNGEE. CDR3: CASGRGISQENTIYF. CDR3 coding DNA: TGTGCCAGTGGACGGGGTATCTCTCAGGAAAACACCATATATTTT.

This rearrangement joins TRBV6-5 to TRBJ2-3; D uncertain. Germline CDR1 is MNHEY and CDR2 is SVGAGI. The V end lost 6 bases, the J end lost 3 bases, and 10 bases lay between the germline ends. The CDR3 loop spans 13 amino acids. The CDR3 nucleotides read TGTGCCAGCAGCCTAGGCAGAACAGATACGCAGTATTTT. Translation gives CASSLGRTDTQYF.

The chain carries TRBV5-1 and TRBJ2-7; 7 bases align to TRBD1. This CDR3 comprises 14 residues. Germline V gene sequence: CDR1 SGHRS, CDR2 YFSETQ. J lost 7 bases, V lost 3 bases, and 10 bases had no gene match. The CDR3 region has the DNA TGCGCCAGCAGCTGGGACAGCTGGTTCGGGGAGCAGTACTTC. Protein sequence: CASSWDSWFGEQYF.

The rearrangement joins TRBV23-1 to TRBJ2-7; no clear D gene. TRBV23-1 is an ORF, with its function uncertain. The V and J ends lost 1 base and 1 base respectively, with 8 bases between them. The CDR3 loop spans 14 amino acids. The CDR3 coding sequence is TGCGCCAGCAGTCAATGGGTCAGGTCCTACGAGCAGTACGTC. Amino acids: CASSQWVRSYEQYV.

The gene calls are TRBV4-1 and TRBJ1-5, with a possible D match to TRBD1 (5 bases). The CDR3 has 18 residues. V lost 1 base and J lost 5, with 21 bases in between. Germline CDR1 and CDR2: MGHRA and YSYEKL. The CDR3 sequence: CASSQAPGRKGDYQPQHF. The CDR3 DNA sequence: TGCGCCAGCAGCCAAGCCCCCGGGAGGAAAGGGGATTATCAGCCCCAGCATTTT.

This clone appeared a few times. J is TRBJ1-1 and V is TRBV10-3; D may be TRBD1 (5 bases). Trimming took off 10 bases at V and 5 bases at J, with 20 bases between the two ends. Germline V lookup: CDR1 ENHRY, CDR2 SYGVKD. The CDR3 length is 14 residues. CDR3 sequence (DNA): TGTGCCACCTACACAGGATCCAGACTGACTGAAGCTTTCTTT. Translating gives CATYTGSRLTEAFF.

The chain employs TRBV5-8 and TRBJ1-2; 9 nucleotides match TRBD1. J lost 5 bases, V lost 4 bases, and 6 bases had no gene match. Germline V gene lookup returns CDR1 SGHTS and CDR2 YDEGEE. The CDR3 is 14 amino acids. The CDR3 nucleotides are TGTGCCAGCAGCCGTGGACAGGGGAAGTATGGCTACACCTTC. As protein: CASSRGQGKYGYTF. The full variable domain, its missing parts supplied by reference TRBV5-8 and TRBJ1-2, is EAGVTQSPTHLIKTRGQQATLRCSPISGHTSVYWYQQALGLGLQFLLWYDEGEERNRGNFPPRFSGRQFPNYSSELNVNALELEDSALYLCASSRGQGKYGYTFGSGTRLTVV.

The chain links TRBV4-2 to TRBJ1-5; unclear D gene. Trimming stripped 0 bases from V and 7 bases from J, with 13 bases between. Germline assignment: CDR1 LGHNA and CDR2 YNFKEQ. The CDR3 sequence is 15 residues long. CDR3 DNA sequence: TGTGCCAGCAGCCAAGATAGAGCCCTATCGCAGCCCCAGCATTTT. Translated, it gives CASSQDRALSQPQHF.

This clone was observed a handful of times. The V call is TRBV7-2, the J call TRBJ2-2; 11 nucleotides line up with TRBD2. CDR1 is SGHTA, CDR2 FQGNSA, per germline. The V and J ends lost 1 base and 5 bases, in that order; junction bases with no gene match: 6. This CDR3 is built from 17 residues. CDR3 nucleotide sequence: TGTGCCAGCAGCTTAGTAGCGGGGGGGCAGGGTACCGGGGAGCTGTTTTTT. Translating gives CASSLVAGGQGTGELFF.

The chain is built from TRBV19 and TRBJ1-3, with D possibly TRBD1 on 6 matching bases. CDR3 length: 15 residues. Germline-derived CDR1 and CDR2 are LNHDA and SQIVND (reference sequence). Trimming cost V 5 bases and J 2 bases, with 13 bases left between them. CDR3 residues: CASSSPGAAGNTIYF. CDR3 DNA: TGTGCCAGTAGTTCCCCAGGGGCGGCTGGAAACACCATATATTTT.

V is TRBV5-1 and J is TRBJ1-1, with TRBD1 matching 7 bases. Trimming removed 4 bases from V and 1 base from J; junction bases left unmatched: 4. Germline CDR1 is SGHRS and CDR2 is YFSETQ. This CDR3 spans 14 amino acids. CDR3 sequence reads: CASSHQGGNTEAFF. CDR3 coding DNA: TGCGCCAGCAGCCACCAGGGGGGGAACACTGAAGCTTTCTTT.

The CDR3 DNA follows: TGTGCCATCAGTGATGAATGGGCAGGGGGCCGGGGCACTGAAGCTTTCTTT. Translated, it gives CAISDEWAGGRGTEAFF. The chain recombines TRBV10-3 with TRBJ1-1, with 8 bases that match TRBD1. J lost 4 bases, V lost 3 bases, and 13 bases had no gene match. Germline V gene lookup returns CDR1 ENHRY and CDR2 SYGVKD. This CDR3 spans 17 amino acids.

The V and J genes are TRBV5-1 and TRBJ2-3, with 12 bases fitting TRBD2. This CDR3 contains 16 residues. Germline-derived CDR1 and CDR2 are SGHRS and YFSETQ. V lost 4 bases to trimming and J lost 5 bases; unmatched junction nucleotides: 8. DNA of the CDR3: TGCGCCAGCAGCATCCGGACTAGCGGGGTAGGAGATACGCAGTATTTT. It specifies CASSIRTSGVGDTQYF. Full variable domain (rest looked up from reference TRBV5-1 and TRBJ2-3): KAGVTQTPRYLIKTRGQQVTLSCSPISGHRSVSWYQQTPGQGLQFLFEYFSETQRNKGNFPGRFSGRQFSNSRSEMNVSTLELGDSALYLCASSIRTSGVGDTQYFGPGTRLTVL.

This chain joins TRBV5-8 and TRBJ2-2, with 8 bases matching TRBD2. There are 16 residues in the CDR3. The trim removed 4 bases at V and 3 bases at J, leaving 8 bases unmatched. CDR1 is SGHTS, CDR2 YDEGEE, per germline. Here the CDR3 DNA reads TGTGCCAGCAGCCTGGGAACTAGCGGACACACCGGGGAGCTGTTTTTT. Translation: CASSLGTSGHTGELFF.

This clone has a handful of counts. This rearrangement joins TRBV5-4 to TRBJ1-2, with D unresolved. CDR1 is SGHNT and CDR2 is YYREEE in the germline V gene (reference sequence). V lost 0 bases to trimming and J lost 0 bases, with 9 bases between them. The CDR3 is 15 residues long. CDR3: CASSLALGANYGYTF. DNA of the CDR3: TGTGCCAGCAGCTTGGCCCTCGGGGCTAACTATGGCTACACCTTC.

This clone was counted between two and nine times. The chain links TRBV28 to TRBJ2-4; 7 bases are a match to TRBD1. This CDR3 region has 14 residues. Germline V gene lookup returns CDR1 MDHEN and CDR2 SYDVKM. Losses at the gene ends were 4 bases for V and 13 bases for J; bases not matched to a gene: 13. The CDR3 DNA follows: TGTGCCAGCAGTTCCCCCCTAGGACAGGCAAGGCAGTACTTC. This sequence encodes CASSSPLGQARQYF.

The chain carries TRBV9 and TRBJ2-2; TRBD1 matches 7 bases. Germline lookup yields CDR1 SGDLS and CDR2 YYNGEE. The trim removed 5 bases at V and 7 bases at J, leaving 8 bases unmatched. The CDR3 runs 14 residues. CDR3 amino acids: CASRGGPVGGELFF. CDR3 nucleotide sequence: TGTGCCAGCAGAGGGGGCCCCGTGGGCGGGGAGCTGTTTTTT.

The chain couples TRBV5-1 to TRBJ1-1, with D maybe TRBD1 (5 bases). The CDR3 totals 15 residues. The germline V gene has CDR1 SGHRS and CDR2 YFSETQ. With 4 bases removed from V and 3 bases from J, the gap between germline ends came to 16 bases. CDR3 in amino acids: CASSLDGVGDTEAFF. Written as DNA, the CDR3 is TGCGCCAGCAGCCTGGACGGAGTAGGGGACACTGAAGCTTTCTTT.

The chain uses TRBV6-1 and TRBJ2-4; TRBD2 matches at 7 bases. Germline trimming cut 1 base from V and 0 bases from J; bases unmatched to any gene: 6. This CDR3 is 17 amino acids long. The germline V gene encodes CDR1 MNHNS and CDR2 SASEGT. CDR3 sequence reads: CASSEETGGRAKNIQYF. The CDR3 nucleotides read TGTGCCAGCAGTGAAGAAACCGGGGGGAGAGCCAAAAACATTCAGTACTTC.

The V gene is TRBV7-2, the J gene TRBJ2-3; D remains unclear. Looked up from germline, CDR1 is SGHTA and CDR2 is FQGNSA. CDR3 length equals 13 residues. V lost 5 bases and J lost 4, with 10 bases in between. The CDR3 nucleotides read TGTGCCAGCAGCCTTAGTCCCGCAGATACGCAGTATTTT. As protein: CASSLSPADTQYF. Supplemented by reference TRBV7-2 and TRBJ2-3, the full variable domain reads GAGVSQSPSNKVTEKGKDVELRCDPISGHTALYWYRQSLGQGLEFLIYFQGNSAPDKSGLPSDRFSAERTGGSVSTLTIQRTQQEDSAVYLCASSLSPADTQYFGPGTRLTVL.